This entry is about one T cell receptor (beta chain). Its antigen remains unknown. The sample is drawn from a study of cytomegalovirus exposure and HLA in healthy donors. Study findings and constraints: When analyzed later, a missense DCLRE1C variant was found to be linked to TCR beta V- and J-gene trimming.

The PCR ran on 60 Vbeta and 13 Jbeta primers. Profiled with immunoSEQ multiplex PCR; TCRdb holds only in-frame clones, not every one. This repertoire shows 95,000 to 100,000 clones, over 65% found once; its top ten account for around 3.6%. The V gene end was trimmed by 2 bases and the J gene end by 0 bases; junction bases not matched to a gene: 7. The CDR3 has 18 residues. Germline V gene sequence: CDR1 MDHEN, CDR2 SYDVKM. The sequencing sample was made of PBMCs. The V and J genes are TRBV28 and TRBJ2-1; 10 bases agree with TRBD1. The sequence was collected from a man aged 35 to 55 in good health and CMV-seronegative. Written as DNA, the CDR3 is TGTGCCAGCAGTTTAGGCGGGACAGGGGTACCCTCCTACAATGAGCAGTTCTTC. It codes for CASSLGGTGVPSYNEQFF.